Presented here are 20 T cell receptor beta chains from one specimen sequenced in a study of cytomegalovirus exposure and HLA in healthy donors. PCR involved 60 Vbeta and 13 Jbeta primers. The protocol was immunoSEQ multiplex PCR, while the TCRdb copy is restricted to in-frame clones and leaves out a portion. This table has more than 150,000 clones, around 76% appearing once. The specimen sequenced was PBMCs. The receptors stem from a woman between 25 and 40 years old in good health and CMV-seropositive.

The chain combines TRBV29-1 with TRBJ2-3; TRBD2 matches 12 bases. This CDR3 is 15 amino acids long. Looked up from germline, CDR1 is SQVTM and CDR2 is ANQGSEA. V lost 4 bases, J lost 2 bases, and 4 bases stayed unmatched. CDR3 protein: CSVVTSGGITDTQYF. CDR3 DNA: TGCAGCGTTGTAACTAGCGGGGGGATCACAGATACGCAGTATTTT.

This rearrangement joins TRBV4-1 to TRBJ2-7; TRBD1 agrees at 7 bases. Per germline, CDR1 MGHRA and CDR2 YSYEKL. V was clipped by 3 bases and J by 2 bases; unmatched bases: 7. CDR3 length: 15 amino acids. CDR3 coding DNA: TGCGCCAGCAGCCACTGGGACAGCGAGACCTACGAGCAGTACTTC. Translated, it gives CASSHWDSETYEQYF.

The chain's CDR3 is CAWSSEQNQPQHF. The CDR3 coding sequence is TGTGCCTGGAGTTCCGAACAGAATCAGCCCCAGCATTTT. This chain links TRBV30 with TRBJ1-5, with D hard to call. The V end was cut by 2 bases, the J end by 4 bases, with 9 bases between. This CDR3 contains 13 residues. Germline V CDR1 and CDR2: GTSNPN, SVGIG (reference sequence). The whole variable domain, remainder taken from reference TRBV30 and TRBJ1-5, is SQTIHQWPATLVQPVGSPLSLECTVEGTSNPNLYWYRQAAGRGLQLLFYSVGIGQISSEVPQNLSASRPQDRQFILSSKKLLLSDSGFYLCAWSSEQNQPQHFGDGTRLSIL.

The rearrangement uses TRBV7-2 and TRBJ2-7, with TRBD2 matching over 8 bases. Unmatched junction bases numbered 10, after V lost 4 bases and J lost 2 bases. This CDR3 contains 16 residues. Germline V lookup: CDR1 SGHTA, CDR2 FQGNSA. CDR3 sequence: CASSSRGGLTPYEQYF. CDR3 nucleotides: TGTGCCAGCAGCTCCCGGGGGGGGTTGACCCCCTACGAGCAGTACTTC. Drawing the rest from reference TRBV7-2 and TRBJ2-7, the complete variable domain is GAGVSQSPSNKVTEKGKDVELRCDPISGHTALYWYRQSLGQGLEFLIYFQGNSAPDKSGLPSDRFSAERTGGSVSTLTIQRTQQEDSAVYLCASSSRGGLTPYEQYFGPGTRLTVT.

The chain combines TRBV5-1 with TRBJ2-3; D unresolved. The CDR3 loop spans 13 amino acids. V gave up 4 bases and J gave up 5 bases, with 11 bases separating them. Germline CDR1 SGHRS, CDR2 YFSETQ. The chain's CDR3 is CASSPTTRDTQYF. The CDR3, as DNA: TGCGCCAGCAGCCCTACTACAAGAGATACGCAGTATTTT.

The CDR3 region is CASGDSPGRRETQYF. The CDR3 DNA is TGTGCCAGCGGGGACTCTCCGGGACGGCGGGAGACCCAGTACTTC. The genes are TRBV9 and TRBJ2-5; maybe TRBD2 (6 bases). The ends were cut back, 7 bases at V and 5 bases at J, with 21 bases in the middle. The germline gives CDR1 SGDLS, CDR2 YYNGEE. This CDR3 has 15 amino acids.

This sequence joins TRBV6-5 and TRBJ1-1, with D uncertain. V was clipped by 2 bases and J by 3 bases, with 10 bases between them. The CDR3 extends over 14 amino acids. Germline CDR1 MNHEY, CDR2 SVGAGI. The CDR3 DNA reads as TGTGCCAGCAGTTACCGGGAAGTTTACACTGAAGCTTTCTTT. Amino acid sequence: CASSYREVYTEAFF.

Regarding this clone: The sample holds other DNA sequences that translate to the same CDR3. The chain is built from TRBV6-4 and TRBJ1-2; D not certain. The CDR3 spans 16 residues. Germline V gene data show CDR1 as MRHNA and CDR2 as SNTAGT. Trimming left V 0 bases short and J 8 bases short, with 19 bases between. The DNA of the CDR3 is TGTGCCAGCAGTGACTCGGAGCAGTCCCCACTAGTGGGCTACACCTTC. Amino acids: CASSDSEQSPLVGYTF.

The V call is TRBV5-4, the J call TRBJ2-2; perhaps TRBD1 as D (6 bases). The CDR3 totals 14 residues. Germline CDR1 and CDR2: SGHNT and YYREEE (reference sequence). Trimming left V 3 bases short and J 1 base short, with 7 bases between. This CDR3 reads CASSSGQNTGELFF. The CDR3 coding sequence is TGTGCCAGCAGCTCGGGACAGAACACCGGGGAGCTGTTTTTT.

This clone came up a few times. The CDR3 region is CAISESQGTNTEAFF. The CDR3 region has the DNA TGTGCCATCAGTGAGTCCCAGGGGACGAACACTGAAGCTTTCTTT. This chain uses TRBV10-3 with TRBJ1-1; D is possibly TRBD1 (6 bases). The CDR3 consists of 15 residues. V was pared by 0 bases and J by 1 base, with 9 bases between. The germline gives CDR1 ENHRY, CDR2 SYGVKD.

This chain's CDR3 is CASSGQGNTGNTIYF. In nucleotides, the CDR3 is TGTGCCAGCAGTGGACAGGGGAATACTGGAAACACCATATATTTT. J is TRBJ1-3 and V is TRBV28; 9 nucleotides align to TRBD1. V trimming: 5 bases; J trimming: 2 bases; junction bases outside the gene matches: 4. The CDR3 sequence is 15 residues long. From germline, CDR1 is MDHEN and CDR2 SYDVKM.

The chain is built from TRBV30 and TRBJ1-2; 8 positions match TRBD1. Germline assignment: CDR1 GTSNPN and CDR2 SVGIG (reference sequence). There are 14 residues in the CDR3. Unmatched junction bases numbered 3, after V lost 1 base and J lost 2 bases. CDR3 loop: CAWSDQGANYGYTF. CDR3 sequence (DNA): TGTGCCTGGAGTGATCAGGGGGCAAACTATGGCTACACCTTC.

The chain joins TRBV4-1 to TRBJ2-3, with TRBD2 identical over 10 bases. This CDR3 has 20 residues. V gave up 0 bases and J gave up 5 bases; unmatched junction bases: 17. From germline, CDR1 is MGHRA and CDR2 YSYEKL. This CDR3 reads CASSQDGLGDALAGVDTQYF. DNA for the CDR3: TGCGCCAGCAGCCAAGATGGCCTAGGAGACGCCCTAGCGGGGGTAGATACGCAGTATTTT.

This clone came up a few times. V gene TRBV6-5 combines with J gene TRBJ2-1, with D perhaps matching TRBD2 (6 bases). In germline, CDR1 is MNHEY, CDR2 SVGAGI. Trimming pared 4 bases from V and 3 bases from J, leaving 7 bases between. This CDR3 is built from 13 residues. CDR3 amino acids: CASSSGDYNEQFF. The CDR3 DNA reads TGTGCCAGCAGTTCGGGGGACTACAATGAGCAGTTCTTC.

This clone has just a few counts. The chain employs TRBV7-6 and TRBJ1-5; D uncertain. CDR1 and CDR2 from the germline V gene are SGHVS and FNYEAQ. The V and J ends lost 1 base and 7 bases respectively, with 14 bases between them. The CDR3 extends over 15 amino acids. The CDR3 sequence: CASSLEAGPQQPQHF. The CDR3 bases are TGTGCCAGCAGCTTAGAAGCAGGCCCCCAACAGCCCCAGCATTTT.

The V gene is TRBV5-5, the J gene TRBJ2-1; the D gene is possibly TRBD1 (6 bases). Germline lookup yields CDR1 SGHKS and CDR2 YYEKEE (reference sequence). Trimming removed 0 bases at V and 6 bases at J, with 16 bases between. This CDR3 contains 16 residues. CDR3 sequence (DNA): TGTGCCAGCAGCTTGGGTGGGGGCCCCCCCATCAATGAGCAGTTCTTC. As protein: CASSLGGGPPINEQFF.

The CDR3 bases are TGTGCTAGTGGCTTTCGTTCCGGGGGAACAGATACGCAGTATTTT. Translation: CASGFRSGGTDTQYF. The J gene is TRBJ2-3, the V gene TRBV12-5, with D perhaps matching TRBD2 (6 bases). Between the trimmed V and J ends, which lost 6 bases and 3 bases, there was a span of 16 bases. Per the germline V gene, CDR1 is LGHNT and CDR2 is FRNRAP. The CDR3 contains 15 residues.

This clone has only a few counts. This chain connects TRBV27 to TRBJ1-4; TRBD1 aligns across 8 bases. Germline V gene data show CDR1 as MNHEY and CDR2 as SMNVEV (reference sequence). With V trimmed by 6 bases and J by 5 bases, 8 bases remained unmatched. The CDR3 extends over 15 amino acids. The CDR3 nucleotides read TGTGCCAGCAGAGAAAGTTGGACAGGGAATGAAAAACTGTTTTTT. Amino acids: CASRESWTGNEKLFF.

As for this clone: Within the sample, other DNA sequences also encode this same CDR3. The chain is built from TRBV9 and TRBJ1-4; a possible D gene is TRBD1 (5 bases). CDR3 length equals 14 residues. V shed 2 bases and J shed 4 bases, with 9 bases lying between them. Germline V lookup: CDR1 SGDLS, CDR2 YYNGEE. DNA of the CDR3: TGTGCCAGCAGCGTCGGCCAGGGTAATGAAAAACTGTTTTTT. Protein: CASSVGQGNEKLFF.

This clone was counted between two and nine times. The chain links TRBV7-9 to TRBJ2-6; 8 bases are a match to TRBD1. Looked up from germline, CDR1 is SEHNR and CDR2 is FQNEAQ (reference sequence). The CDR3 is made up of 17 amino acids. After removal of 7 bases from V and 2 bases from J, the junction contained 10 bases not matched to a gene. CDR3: CASTSGGIVAGANVLTF. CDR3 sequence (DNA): TGTGCCAGCACCTCAGGGGGCATCGTGGCTGGGGCCAACGTCCTGACTTTC.